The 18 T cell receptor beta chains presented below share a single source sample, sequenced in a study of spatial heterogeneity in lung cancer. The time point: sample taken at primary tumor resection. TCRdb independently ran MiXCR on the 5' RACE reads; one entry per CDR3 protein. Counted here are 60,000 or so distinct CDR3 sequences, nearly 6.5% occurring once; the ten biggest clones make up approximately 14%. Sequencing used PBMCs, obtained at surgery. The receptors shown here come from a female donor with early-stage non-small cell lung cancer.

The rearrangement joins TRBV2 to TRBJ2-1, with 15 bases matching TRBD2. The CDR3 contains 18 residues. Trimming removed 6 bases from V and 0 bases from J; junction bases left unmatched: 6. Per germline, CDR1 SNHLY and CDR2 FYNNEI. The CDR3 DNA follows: TGTGCCAGCAGGCAGGGACTAGCGGGGGGTTCCTCCTACAATGAGCAGTTCTTC. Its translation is CASRQGLAGGSSYNEQFF. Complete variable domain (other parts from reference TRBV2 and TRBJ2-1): EPEVTQTPSHQVTQMGQEVILRCVPISNHLYFYWYRQILGQKVEFLVSFYNNEISEKSEIFDDQFSVERPDGSNFTLKIRSTKLEDSAMYFCASRQGLAGGSSYNEQFFGPGTRLTVL.

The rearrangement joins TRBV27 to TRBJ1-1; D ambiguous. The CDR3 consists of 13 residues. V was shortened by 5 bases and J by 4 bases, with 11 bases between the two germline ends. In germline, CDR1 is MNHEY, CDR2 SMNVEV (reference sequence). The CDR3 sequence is CASSITVATEAFF. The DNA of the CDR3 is TGTGCCAGCAGTATCACGGTGGCCACTGAAGCTTTCTTT.

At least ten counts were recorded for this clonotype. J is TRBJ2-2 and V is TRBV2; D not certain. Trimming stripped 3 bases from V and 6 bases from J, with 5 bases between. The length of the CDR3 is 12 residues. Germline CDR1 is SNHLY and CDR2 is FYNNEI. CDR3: CASSEEPGELFF. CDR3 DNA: TGTGCCAGCAGTGAGGAGCCCGGGGAGCTGTTTTTT.

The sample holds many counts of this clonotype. CDR3 sequence: CASSADSNYGYTF. For the CDR3, the DNA is TGTGCCAGCAGTGCTGACAGTAACTATGGCTACACCTTC. V usage is TRBV12-3 or TRBV12-4 and J usage is TRBJ1-2; weak D call: TRBD1 (5 bases). The CDR3 loop spans 13 amino acids. V lost 5 bases and J lost 1, with 8 bases in between.

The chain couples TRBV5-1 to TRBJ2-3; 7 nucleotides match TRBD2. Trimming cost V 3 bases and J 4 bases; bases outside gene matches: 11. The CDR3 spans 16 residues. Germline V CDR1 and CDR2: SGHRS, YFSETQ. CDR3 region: CASSSPSGTGPDTQYF. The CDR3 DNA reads TGCGCCAGCAGCTCCCCTAGCGGCACCGGTCCAGATACGCAGTATTTT.

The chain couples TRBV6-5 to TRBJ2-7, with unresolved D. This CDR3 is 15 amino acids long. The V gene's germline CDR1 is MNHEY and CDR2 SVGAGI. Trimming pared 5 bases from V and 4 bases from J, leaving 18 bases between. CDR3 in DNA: TGTGCCAGCAGTCTACAGCTCCAGTTAAGGTACGAGCAGTACGTC. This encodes CASSLQLQLRYEQYV.

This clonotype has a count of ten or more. The DNA for the CDR3 is TGTGCCAGCAGTGAAGTTCCGGGAGGAGGCTACACCTTC. Translated: CASSEVPGGGYTF. The V and J genes are TRBV6-1 and TRBJ1-2; D uncertain. Trimming stripped 1 base from V and 8 bases from J, with 11 bases between. Looked up from germline, CDR1 is MNHNS and CDR2 is SASEGT. The CDR3 has 13 residues.

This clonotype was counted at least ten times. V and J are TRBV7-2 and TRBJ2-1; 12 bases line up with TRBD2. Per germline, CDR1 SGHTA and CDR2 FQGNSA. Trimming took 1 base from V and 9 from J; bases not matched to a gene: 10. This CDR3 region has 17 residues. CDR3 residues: CASSLGDLAGGPGEQFF. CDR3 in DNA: TGTGCCAGCAGCTTAGGAGACCTAGCGGGAGGGCCGGGTGAGCAGTTCTTC.

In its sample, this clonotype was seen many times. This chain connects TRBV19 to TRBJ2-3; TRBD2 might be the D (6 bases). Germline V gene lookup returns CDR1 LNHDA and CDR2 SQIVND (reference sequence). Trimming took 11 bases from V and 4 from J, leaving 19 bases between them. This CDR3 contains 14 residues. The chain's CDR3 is CACKLAMGADTQYF. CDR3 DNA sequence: TGTGCCTGCAAACTAGCAATGGGGGCAGATACGCAGTATTTT.

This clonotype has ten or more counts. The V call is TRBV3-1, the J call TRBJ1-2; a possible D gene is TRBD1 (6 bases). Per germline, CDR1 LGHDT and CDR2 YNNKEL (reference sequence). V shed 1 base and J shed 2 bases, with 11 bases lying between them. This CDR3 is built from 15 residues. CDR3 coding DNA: TGTGCCAGCAGCCAAGGAACCACAGGGAACTATGGCTACACCTTC. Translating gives CASSQGTTGNYGYTF.

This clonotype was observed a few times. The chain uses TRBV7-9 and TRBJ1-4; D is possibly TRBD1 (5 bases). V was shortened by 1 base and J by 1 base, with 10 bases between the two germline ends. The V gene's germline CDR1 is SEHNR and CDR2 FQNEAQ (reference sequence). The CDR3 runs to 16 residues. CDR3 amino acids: CASSLVEGLTNEKLFF. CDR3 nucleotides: TGTGCCAGCAGCTTAGTGGAGGGGCTAACTAATGAAAAACTGTTTTTT. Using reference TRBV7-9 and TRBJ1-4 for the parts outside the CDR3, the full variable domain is DTGVSQNPRHKITKRGQNVTFRCDPISEHNRLYWYRQTLGQGPEFLTYFQNEAQLEKSRLLSDRFSAERPKGSFSTLEIQRTEQGDSAMYLCASSLVEGLTNEKLFFGSGTQLSVL.

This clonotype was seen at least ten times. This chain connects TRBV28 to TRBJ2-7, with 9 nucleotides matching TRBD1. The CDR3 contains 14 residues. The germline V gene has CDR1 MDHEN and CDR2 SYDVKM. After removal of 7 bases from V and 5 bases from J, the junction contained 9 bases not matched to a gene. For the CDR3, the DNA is TGTGCCAGCACCTCGGGGACAGGGACCGACGAGCAGTACTTC. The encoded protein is CASTSGTGTDEQYF.

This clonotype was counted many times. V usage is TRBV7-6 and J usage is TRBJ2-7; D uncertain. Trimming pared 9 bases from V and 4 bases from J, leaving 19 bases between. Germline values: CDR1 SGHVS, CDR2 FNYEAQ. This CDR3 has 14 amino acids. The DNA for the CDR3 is TGTGCCAGTTTAGACGGTCCGCTCGGGTACGAGCAGTACTTC. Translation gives CASLDGPLGYEQYF.

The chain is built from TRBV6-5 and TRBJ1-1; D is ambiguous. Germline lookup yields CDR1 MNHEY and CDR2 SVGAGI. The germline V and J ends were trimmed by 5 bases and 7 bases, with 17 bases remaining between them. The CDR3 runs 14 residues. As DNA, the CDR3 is TGTGCCAGCAGTCCTGTTGCGAGGGTTGTTGAAGCTTTCTTT. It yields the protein CASSPVARVVEAFF.

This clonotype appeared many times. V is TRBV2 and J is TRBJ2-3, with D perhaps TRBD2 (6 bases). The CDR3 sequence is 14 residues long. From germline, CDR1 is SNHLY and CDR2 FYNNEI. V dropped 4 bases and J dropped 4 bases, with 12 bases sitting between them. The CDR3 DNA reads TGTGCCAGCAGTGGAGTCAGGGAGGCAGATACGCAGTATTTT. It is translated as CASSGVREADTQYF. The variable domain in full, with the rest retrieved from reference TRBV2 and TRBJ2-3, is EPEVTQTPSHQVTQMGQEVILRCVPISNHLYFYWYRQILGQKVEFLVSFYNNEISEKSEIFDDQFSVERPDGSNFTLKIRSTKLEDSAMYFCASSGVREADTQYFGPGTRLTVL.

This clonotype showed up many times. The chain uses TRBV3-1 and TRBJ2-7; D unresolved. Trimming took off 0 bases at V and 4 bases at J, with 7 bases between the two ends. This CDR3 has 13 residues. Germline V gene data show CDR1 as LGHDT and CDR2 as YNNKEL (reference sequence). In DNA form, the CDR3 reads TGTGCCAGCAGCCAAGACGGATATTACGAGCAGTACTTC. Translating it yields CASSQDGYYEQYF.

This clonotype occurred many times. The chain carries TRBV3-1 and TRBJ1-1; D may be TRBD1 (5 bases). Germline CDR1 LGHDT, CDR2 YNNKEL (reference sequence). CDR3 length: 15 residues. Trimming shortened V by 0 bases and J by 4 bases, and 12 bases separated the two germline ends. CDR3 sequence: CASSQDPGGGTEAFF. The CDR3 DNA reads TGTGCCAGCAGCCAAGATCCTGGCGGGGGCACTGAAGCTTTCTTT.

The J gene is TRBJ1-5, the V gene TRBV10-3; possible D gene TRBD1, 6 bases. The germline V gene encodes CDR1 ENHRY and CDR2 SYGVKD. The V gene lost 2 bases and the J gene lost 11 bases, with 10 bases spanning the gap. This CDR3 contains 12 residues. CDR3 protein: CAISEGGRAQHF. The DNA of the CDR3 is TGTGCCATCAGTGAGGGGGGCAGGGCCCAGCATTTT.